One sample yielded the 18 T cell receptor beta chains listed below, sequenced in a study of control samples from healthy donors and cancer patients (dated by TCRdb to the early 2020s). The library was generated by the immunoSEQ multiplex PCR assay. Here the immuneACCESS table is served through TCRdb, limited to in-frame sequences with V and J called. Missing clones are a known gap in these copies; in checked studies unresolved V genes cover under half, and the rest lacks a known reason. The sample contains about 120,000 clones, approximately 92% of them found a single time. Of the sample, under 0.7% falls within the top ten clones. The sample consisted of PBMCs. The receptors here all came from an older man with head and neck cancer.

The V call is TRBV4-1, the J call TRBJ2-1; the match to TRBD1 covers 7 bases. There are 18 residues in the CDR3. The V gene end was trimmed by 1 base and the J gene end by 2 bases; junction bases not matched to a gene: 11. Germline V lookup: CDR1 MGHRA, CDR2 YSYEKL. The DNA for the CDR3 is TGCGCCAGCAGCCAAGCAGGGGGTCCGGGCTACACCTACAATGAGCAGTTCTTC. This codes for CASSQAGGPGYTYNEQFF.

The J gene is TRBJ2-7, the V gene TRBV5-1; 9 bases align to TRBD2. The CDR3 is 13 amino acids. Trimming took 4 bases from V and 2 from J; bases not matched to a gene: 1. CDR1 is SGHRS, CDR2 YFSETQ, per germline. The CDR3 protein is CASSLAGTYEQYF. The DNA for the CDR3 is TGCGCCAGCAGCCTAGCGGGAACCTACGAGCAGTACTTC.

CDR3 in DNA: TGTGCCAGCATTCAAGAGGTGGCAGGGGTCGGTGGGGCCAACGTCCTGACTTTC. It codes for CASIQEVAGVGGANVLTF. The chain couples TRBV2 to TRBJ2-6; D perhaps matches TRBD1 (6 bases). The V and J ends lost 7 bases and 3 bases respectively, with 22 bases between them. Germline CDR1 reads SNHLY; CDR2 reads FYNNEI. The CDR3 is 18 residues long.

V usage is TRBV7-9 and J usage is TRBJ1-2; possible D gene TRBD1, 5 bases. Between the trimmed V and J ends, which lost 5 bases and 2 bases, there was a span of 18 bases. The CDR3 runs 16 residues. Germline CDR1 SEHNR, CDR2 FQNEAQ (reference sequence). CDR3 bases: TGTGCCAGCAGCCTAACCCCTGGGGGGGAGAACTATGGCTACACCTTC. Translation: CASSLTPGGENYGYTF.

This clone appeared a single time. J is TRBJ1-1 and V is TRBV6-6; no firm D call. Germline V gene lookup returns CDR1 MNHNY and CDR2 SVGAGI (reference sequence). V lost 7 bases to trimming and J lost 0 bases, with 9 bases between them. The CDR3 spans 13 residues. The CDR3 bases are TGTGCCAGCAACGGAAATCTGAACACTGAAGCTTTCTTT. Residues: CASNGNLNTEAFF.

This clone was observed a single time. CDR3 coding DNA: TGCGCCAGCAGCCGAAGAAGGATGGGATCTGGGGCCAACGTCCTGACTTTC. It specifies CASSRRRMGSGANVLTF. J is TRBJ2-6 and V is TRBV4-1, with D uncertain. Germline assignment: CDR1 MGHRA and CDR2 YSYEKL. The CDR3 is 17 residues long. Trimming removed 4 bases at V and 1 base at J, with 14 bases between.

The gene calls are TRBV21-1 and TRBJ2-7; whether TRBD1, the table's D call, matches the DNA was not checked. TRBV21-1 is given as a pseudogene. The CDR3 totals 15 residues. The CDR3 region is CASIRPGQGFDEQYF. CDR3 DNA sequence: TGTGCCAGCATTAGACCGGGACAGGGATTCGACGAGCAGTACTTC.

The V and J genes are TRBV7-2 and TRBJ1-2; 10 bases line up with TRBD1. The germline V gene encodes CDR1 SGHTA and CDR2 FQGNSA. The CDR3 runs 15 residues. The J segment lost 4 bases and the V segment lost 1 base, leaving 3 bases of the junction unmatched. The CDR3, as DNA: TGTGCCAGCAGCTTAGTTGGGACAGGGGTCTATGGCTACACCTTC. Its translation: CASSLVGTGVYGYTF.

The chain recombines TRBV7-9 with TRBJ2-7; possibly TRBD1 for D (5 bases). Between the trimmed V and J ends, which lost 1 base and 9 bases, there was a span of 16 bases. The CDR3 loop spans 14 amino acids. Germline CDR1 and CDR2: SEHNR and FQNEAQ (reference sequence). Here the CDR3 reads CASSLGGVVQGQYF. In DNA, the CDR3 is TGTGCCAGCAGCTTAGGCGGCGTTGTTCAGGGGCAGTACTTC.

The rearrangement joins TRBV12-3 or TRBV12-4 to TRBJ1-2, with D uncertain. V was pared by 2 bases and J by 8 bases, with 9 bases between. CDR3 length: 12 amino acids. The CDR3 bases are TGTGCCAGCAGTTTAATGGGGAGGGGCTACACCTTC. Translating gives CASSLMGRGYTF.

V gene TRBV5-8 combines with J gene TRBJ2-1, with 10 positions matching TRBD1. Germline assignment: CDR1 SGHTS and CDR2 YDEGEE. The CDR3 loop spans 15 amino acids. V lost 5 bases and J lost 5; bases outside the gene matches: 7. The CDR3 nucleotides are TGTGCCAGCAGGTTACCGGGACAGGGGAACAATGAGCAGTTCTTC. This translates into CASRLPGQGNNEQFF. Complete variable domain (other parts from reference TRBV5-8 and TRBJ2-1): EAGVTQSPTHLIKTRGQQATLRCSPISGHTSVYWYQQALGLGLQFLLWYDEGEERNRGNFPPRFSGRQFPNYSSELNVNALELEDSALYLCASRLPGQGNNEQFFGPGTRLTVL.

This chain joins TRBV7-2 and TRBJ1-5; 8 bases line up with TRBD1. Germline CDR1 is SGHTA and CDR2 is FQGNSA. V dropped 6 bases and J dropped 5; count of bases not matched to a gene: 3. The CDR3 consists of 13 residues. The CDR3 region has the DNA TGTGCCAGCAGTACGGACAGGGATCAGCCCCAGCATTTT. Translating it yields CASSTDRDQPQHF.

This clone was counted once. The chain has TRBV7-2 and TRBJ2-5; 7 nucleotides match TRBD1. V was pared by 4 bases and J by 4 bases, with 6 bases of the junction left unmatched. CDR3 length: 14 amino acids. The germline gives CDR1 SGHTA, CDR2 FQGNSA. The CDR3 DNA sequence: TGTGCCAGCAGCTCGACAGGGCTTTTAGAGACCCAGTACTTC. Amino acid sequence: CASSSTGLLETQYF. The complete variable domain, with remaining parts taken from reference TRBV7-2 and TRBJ2-5, reads GAGVSQSPSNKVTEKGKDVELRCDPISGHTALYWYRQSLGQGLEFLIYFQGNSAPDKSGLPSDRFSAERTGGSVSTLTIQRTQQEDSAVYLCASSSTGLLETQYFGPGTRLLVL.

The genes are TRBV5-4 and TRBJ1-2; D uncertain. The CDR3 covers 14 residues. V lost 1 base and J 5 bases, leaving 12 bases between the germline ends. Germline V gene lookup returns CDR1 SGHNT and CDR2 YYREEE (reference sequence). CDR3 DNA: TGTGCCAGCAGCTTGACGGGGTTCTATTATGGCTACACCTTC. Its protein is CASSLTGFYYGYTF. The complete variable domain, with remaining parts taken from reference TRBV5-4 and TRBJ1-2, reads ETGVTQSPTHLIKTRGQQVTLRCSSQSGHNTVSWYQQALGQGPQFIFQYYREEENGRGNFPPRFSGLQFPNYSSELNVNALELDDSALYLCASSLTGFYYGYTFGSGTRLTVV.

This chain uses TRBV19 with TRBJ1-1; D may be TRBD1 (6 bases). Germline loops: CDR1 LNHDA, CDR2 SQIVND (reference sequence). The CDR3 runs 14 residues. The V end was cut by 7 bases, the J end by 4 bases, with 16 bases between. The CDR3 nucleotides are TGTGCCAGTAACCCCGGAGGGGGTGGCACTGAAGCTTTCTTT. It yields the protein CASNPGGGGTEAFF.

The V call is TRBV3-1 (or the pseudogene TRBV3-2), the J call TRBJ1-2, with 11 bases matching TRBD1. Trimming took 3 bases from V and 8 from J; bases not matched to a gene: 11. CDR3 length: 16 residues. Germline V CDR1 and CDR2: LGHDT, YNNKEL (reference sequence). CDR3 amino acids: CASSHRGQGVTRGYTF. In nucleotides, the CDR3 is TGTGCCAGCAGCCACCGGGGACAGGGGGTTACGCGGGGCTACACCTTC.

This rearrangement joins TRBV6-5 to TRBJ1-1, with D possibly matching TRBD1 (6 bases). Per germline, CDR1 MNHEY and CDR2 SVGAGI. The CDR3 covers 13 residues. The V and J ends lost 5 bases and 5 bases respectively, with 12 bases between them. The CDR3 loop reads CASSNLDRTEAFF. The CDR3 DNA reads as TGTGCCAGCAGTAACCTCGACAGGACTGAAGCTTTCTTT.

CDR3 region: CATQEYRGTSTDTQYF. CDR3 bases: TGTGCCACCCAGGAGTATAGGGGGACTAGCACAGATACGCAGTATTTT. This rearrangement joins TRBV10-3 to TRBJ2-3, with D perhaps given as TRBD1 or TRBD2 (6 bases each). There are 16 residues in the CDR3. Trimming cost V 10 bases and J 0 bases, with 20 bases left between them. Per the germline V gene, CDR1 is ENHRY and CDR2 is SYGVKD.